This T cell receptor (beta chain) came from a study of T cells in Graves' hyperthyroidism and ophthalmopathy. The wider study: Peripheral blood specimens were obtained at initial diagnosis, prior to any treatment. Regarding the study as a whole: Ophthalmopathy, as predicted by the model, came a median 6.5 months after the prediction. The blood repertoire included most of the expanded thyroid clonotypes above 0.001.

The CDR3 spans 14 residues. V gave up 4 bases and J gave up 3 bases; unmatched junction bases: 7. Germline V lookup: CDR1 SGHRS, CDR2 YFSETQ. This clonotype was picked up many times. Antigen specificity is unknown. The investigators amplified TCR beta CDR3 regions from RNA transcripts. The TCR CDR3 was amplified in a first-round RT-PCR using the HTBI primer set. TCRdb recomputed calls from the multiplex PCR reads with MiXCR, one row per CDR3 protein. Here the sample spans 400,000 to 450,000 distinct CDR3 sequences, 14% to 15% being singletons. This TCR was recovered from a man aged 18 to 30 with Graves' ophthalmopathy. The sequenced sample consisted of blood. The rearrangement joins TRBV5-1 to TRBJ2-7; 7 nucleotides agree with TRBD1. The CDR3 reads CASSLGTADYEQYF. The CDR3 bases are TGCGCCAGCAGCCTCGGGACAGCGGACTACGAGCAGTACTTC.